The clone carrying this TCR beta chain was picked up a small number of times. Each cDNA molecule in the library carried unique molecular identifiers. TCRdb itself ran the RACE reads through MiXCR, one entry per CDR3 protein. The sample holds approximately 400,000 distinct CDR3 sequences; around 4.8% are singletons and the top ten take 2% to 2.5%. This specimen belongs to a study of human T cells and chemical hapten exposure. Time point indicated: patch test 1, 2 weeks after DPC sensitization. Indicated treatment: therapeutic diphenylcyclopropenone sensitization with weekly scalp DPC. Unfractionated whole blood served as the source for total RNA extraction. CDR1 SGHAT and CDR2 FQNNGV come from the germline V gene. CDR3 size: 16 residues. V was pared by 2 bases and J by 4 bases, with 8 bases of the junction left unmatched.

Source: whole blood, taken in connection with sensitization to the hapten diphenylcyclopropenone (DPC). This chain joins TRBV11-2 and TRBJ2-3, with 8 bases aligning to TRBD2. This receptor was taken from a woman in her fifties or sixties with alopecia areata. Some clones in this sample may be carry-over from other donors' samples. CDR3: CASSLRGGRQADTQYF. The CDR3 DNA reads TGTGCCAGCAGCTTAAGGGGCGGGAGGCAGGCAGATACGCAGTATTTT.